Following are 10 T cell receptor beta chains from one sample sequenced in a study of blood T cell repertoires in COVID-19 (dated by TCRdb to 2018 to 2020). Library construction relied on the immunoSEQ multiplex PCR assay. Here the immuneACCESS table is served through TCRdb, limited to in-frame sequences with V and J called. Missing clones are a known gap in these copies; in checked studies unresolved V genes cover under half, and the rest lacks a known reason. For this sample there are around 250,000 clones; about nine tenths appear just once. The ten largest clones take up 0.95% to 1.5% of the sample. The sequenced sample consisted of PBMCs or T cells enriched from blood (not recorded which). Every receptor here comes from a woman aged 40 to 55 with acute COVID-19.

V gene TRBV3-1 (or the pseudogene TRBV3-2) combines with J gene TRBJ1-4; 7 nucleotides line up with TRBD1. V shed 0 bases and J 5 bases; nucleotides not matched to a gene: 6. This CDR3 contains 16 residues. Germline CDR1 reads LGHDT; CDR2 reads YNNKEL (reference sequence). CDR3 DNA sequence: TGTGCCAGCAGCCAAGAAGCGGCAGGGGGGAATGAAAAACTGTTTTTT. Residues: CASSQEAAGGNEKLFF.

The rearrangement joins TRBV21-1 to TRBJ2-7; TRBD1 is taken as the D call from the table, unchecked against the DNA. TRBV21-1 is reported as a pseudogene. There are 16 residues in the CDR3. CDR3 in amino acids: CASSKGGGAFPHEQYV. The CDR3 DNA is TGTGCCAGCAGCAAAGGTGGGGGCGCCTTCCCCCACGAGCAGTACGTC.

V usage is TRBV5-4 and J usage is TRBJ2-5, with D perhaps matching TRBD2 (5 bases). The CDR3 sequence is 14 residues long. With 4 bases removed from V and 5 bases from J, the gap between germline ends came to 15 bases. Germline V gene lookup returns CDR1 SGHNT and CDR2 YYREEE (reference sequence). The DNA of the CDR3 is TGTGCCAGCAGCCCTGAAAACCGCGGGGAGACCCAGTACTTC. Translated: CASSPENRGETQYF.

J is TRBJ2-3 and V is TRBV5-1; weak D call: TRBD2 (5 bases). CDR3 length: 14 residues. With 5 bases removed from V and 4 bases from J, the gap between germline ends came to 14 bases. CDR1 and CDR2 from the germline V gene are SGHRS and YFSETQ. CDR3 loop: CASRRESRADTQYF. DNA for the CDR3: TGCGCCAGCAGGAGGGAGTCCCGTGCAGATACGCAGTATTTT.

This chain uses TRBV4-1 with TRBJ1-1, with 10 bases identical to TRBD1. Losses at the gene ends were 1 base for V and 4 bases for J; bases not matched to a gene: 6. The length of the CDR3 is 16 residues. Germline V CDR1 and CDR2: MGHRA, YSYEKL. CDR3 in amino acids: CASSQGPGQGSTEAFF. CDR3 nucleotide sequence: TGCGCCAGCAGCCAAGGCCCGGGACAGGGGAGCACTGAAGCTTTCTTT.

This clone was recorded once. This rearrangement joins TRBV4-1 to TRBJ2-5; possible D gene TRBD2, 6 bases. Trimming stripped 4 bases from V and 2 bases from J, with 17 bases between. Looked up from germline, CDR1 is MGHRA and CDR2 is YSYEKL. The CDR3 runs to 16 residues. The CDR3 bases are TGCGCCAGCAGCCGAATGGGACTTTCTATGCAAGAGACCCAGTACTTC. Protein product: CASSRMGLSMQETQYF.

The CDR3 protein is CASSYRDRPNEQFF. As DNA, the CDR3 is TGTGCCAGCAGCTACCGGGACAGACCCAATGAGCAGTTCTTC. V is TRBV7-9 and J is TRBJ2-1; TRBD1 matches at 7 bases. Looked up from germline, CDR1 is SEHNR and CDR2 is FQNEAQ (reference sequence). This CDR3 is built from 14 residues. The V gene end was trimmed by 4 bases and the J gene end by 6 bases; junction bases not matched to a gene: 6.

This chain connects TRBV29-1 to TRBJ2-1; perhaps TRBD2 as D (6 bases). Trimming pared 2 bases from V and 1 base from J, leaving 15 bases between. This CDR3 is built from 16 residues. Germline V gene data show CDR1 as SQVTM and CDR2 as ANQGSEA. CDR3 residues: CSVELLAGSSYNEQFF. The CDR3 DNA sequence: TGCAGCGTTGAATTGCTAGCCGGGAGTTCCTACAATGAGCAGTTCTTC.

V usage is TRBV4-3 and J usage is TRBJ1-2; no firm D call. The CDR3 is 16 residues long. Germline V lookup: CDR1 LGHNA, CDR2 YSLEER. Trimming pared 0 bases from V and 2 bases from J, leaving 13 bases between. The CDR3 loop reads CASSQDPHIINYGYTF. The CDR3 DNA reads as TGCGCCAGCAGCCAAGATCCCCACATAATAAACTATGGCTACACCTTC.

The DNA for the CDR3 is TGTGCCAGCAGCAAACGGGGGTGCGAGCAGTACGTC. Protein: CASSKRGCEQYV. The chain combines TRBV21-1 with TRBJ2-7; the DNA was not used to check the table's D call, TRBD2. TRBV21-1 is a pseudogene locus. This CDR3 spans 12 amino acids.